The present entry profiles one TCR beta chain with its context. This entry is derived from a study of OX40 agonist ivuxolimab in advanced cancers. Sequencing was performed with immunoSEQ multiplex PCR; in TCRdb, only in-frame clones are kept and a portion is missing. The table lists tens of thousands of clones, approximately 91% of them singletons. Germline CDR1 is LGHNA and CDR2 is YNFKEQ. Trimming removed 0 bases from V and 3 bases from J, with 11 bases in between. The CDR3 is 15 amino acids. People who had autoimmune disease history or systemic immunosuppression were excluded. Patients had blood sampled at baseline and again on cycle 4 day 1 and cycle 7 day 1.

This material consisted of CD4+ or CD8+ T cells sorted from blood, taken in a trial of the OX40 agonist ivuxolimab. The TCR sequence derives from an adult with an advanced solid tumor such as melanoma, head and neck, liver or kidney cancer. The chain has TRBV4-2 and TRBJ1-1, with a possible D match to TRBD1 (5 bases). The CDR3, as DNA: TGTGCCAGCAGCCAAGATGTCCAGGGCTACACTGAAGCTTTCTTT. Residues: CASSQDVQGYTEAFF.